This TCR beta chain derives from a study of T cells in Graves' hyperthyroidism and ophthalmopathy. Study-wide findings and caveats: Blood also showed most of the thyroid clonotypes that were expanded above 0.001.

The germline V gene encodes CDR1 LGHNT and CDR2 FRNRAP. The CDR3 is made up of 16 amino acids. As regards this clonotype: What it recognizes is unknown. A junction boundary mismatches the germline segment, possibly from a read error.

What was amplified from RNA transcripts were TCR beta CDR3 regions. First-round RT-PCR of the TCR CDR3 relied on the HTBI primer set. TCRdb processed the multiplex PCR reads anew with MiXCR; each CDR3 protein has one entry. The repertoire consists of 370,000 or so distinct CDR3 sequences, with roughly 12% occurring once and the leading ten covering more than 20%. This receptor was taken from a man aged 30-40 years with Graves' hyperthyroidism that later progressed to Graves' ophthalmopathy. The chain uses TRBV12-5 and TRBJ1-3, with TRBD1 matching 10 bases. The specimen was blood. CDR3 DNA sequence: TGTGCTAGTAGTTTGGTAGGACAGGGGGTAGGAAACACCATATATTTT. Encoded protein: CASSLVGQGVGNTIYF. The full variable domain, in which reference TRBV12-5 and TRBJ1-3 provide the parts outside the CDR3, is DARVTQTPRHKVTEMGQEVTMRCQPILGHNTVFWYRQTMMQGLELLAYFRNRAPLDDSGMPKDRFSAEMPDATLATLKIQPSEPRDSAVYFCASSLVGQGVGNTIYFGEGSWLTVV.